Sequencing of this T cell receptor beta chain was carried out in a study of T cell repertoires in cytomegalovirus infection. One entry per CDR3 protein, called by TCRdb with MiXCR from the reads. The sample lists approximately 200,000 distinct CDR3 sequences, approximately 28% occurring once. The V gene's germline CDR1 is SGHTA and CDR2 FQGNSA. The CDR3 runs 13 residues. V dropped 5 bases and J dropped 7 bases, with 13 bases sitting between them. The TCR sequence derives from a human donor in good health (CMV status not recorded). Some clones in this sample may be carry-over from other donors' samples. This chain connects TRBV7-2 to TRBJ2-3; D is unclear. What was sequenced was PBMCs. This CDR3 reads CASSPSPQNTQYF. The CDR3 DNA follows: TGTGCCAGCAGCCCCTCCCCTCAAAATACGCAGTATTTT.